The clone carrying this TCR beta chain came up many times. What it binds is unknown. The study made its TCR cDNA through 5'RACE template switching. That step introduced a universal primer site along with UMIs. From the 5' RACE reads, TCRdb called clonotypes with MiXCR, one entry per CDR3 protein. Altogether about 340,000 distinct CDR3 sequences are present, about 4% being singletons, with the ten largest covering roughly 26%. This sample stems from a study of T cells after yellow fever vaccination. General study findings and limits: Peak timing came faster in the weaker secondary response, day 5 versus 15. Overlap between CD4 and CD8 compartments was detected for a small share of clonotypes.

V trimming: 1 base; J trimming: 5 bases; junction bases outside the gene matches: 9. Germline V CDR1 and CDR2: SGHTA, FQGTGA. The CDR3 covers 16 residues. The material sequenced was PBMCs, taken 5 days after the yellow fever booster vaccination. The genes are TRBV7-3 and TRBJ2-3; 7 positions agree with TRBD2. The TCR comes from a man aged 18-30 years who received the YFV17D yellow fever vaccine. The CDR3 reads CASSLNSRGVRDTQYF. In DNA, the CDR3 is TGTGCCAGCAGCTTAAATTCCCGGGGGGTGAGAGATACGCAGTATTTT.